The clone carrying this T cell receptor (beta chain) was found a few times. Antigen: not known. These data come from a study of vaccination and CD4 T cells after COVID-19. Stated treatment: approximately 9-day PBMC culture with coronavirus spike peptide pools or control peptides (ViraFEST assay). Cultured CD4+ T cell DNA was sequenced using the Oncomine TCR Beta short-read assay. TCRdb called the PCR reads again in MiXCR, with one record for every CDR3 protein. The sample consists of some 9,000 distinct CDR3 sequences, 55% to 60% of them appearing once. Study findings and constraints: Convalescent patients showed a median approximately 83% of reactive clones that were seen only post-vaccination.

The CDR3 has 15 residues. Per germline, CDR1 MNHNS and CDR2 SASEGT. V lost 2 bases and J 1 base, leaving 9 bases between the germline ends. The gene calls are TRBV6-1 and TRBJ1-5, with a tentative D call TRBD1 (5 bases). The origin of this receptor is a human donor who had recovered from COVID-19. Sequencing input: CD4+ T cells from blood, cultured in vitro. CDR3 sequence reads: CASSESGLSNQPQHF. The CDR3 DNA is TGTGCCAGCAGTGAATCAGGGCTGAGCAATCAGCCCCAGCATTTT.